Presented here are 21 T cell receptor beta chains from one specimen sequenced in a study of blood T cell repertoires in COVID-19. Assay: immunoSEQ multiplex PCR; the TCRdb copy retains only in-frame clones and omits some. Among 200,000 to 250,000 clones listed, around four fifths were seen once. The sequencing sample was made of peripheral blood. The receptors stem from a woman aged 80 or over with active or convalescent COVID-19.

V is TRBV18 and J is TRBJ1-2; no firm D call. The CDR3 length is 17 residues. Trimming removed 3 bases at V and 0 bases at J, with 17 bases between. Germline CDR1 reads KGHSH; CDR2 reads LQKENI. For the CDR3, the DNA is TGTGCCAGCTCACCCCTTCGCGCGGGCGGATCTAACTATGGCTACACCTTC. Translating gives CASSPLRAGGSNYGYTF.

The genes are TRBV19 and TRBJ2-1; 10 bases agree with TRBD2. The CDR3 runs to 14 residues. After removal of 6 bases from V and 6 bases from J, the junction contained 5 bases not matched to a gene. From germline, CDR1 is LNHDA and CDR2 SQIVND (reference sequence). This chain's CDR3 is CASRPAGGPNEQFF. The CDR3 coding sequence is TGTGCCAGTAGACCAGCGGGAGGGCCCAATGAGCAGTTCTTC.

The chain carries TRBV28 and TRBJ1-2; TRBD1 agrees at 9 bases. Germline V gene data show CDR1 as MDHEN and CDR2 as SYDVKM. V shed 5 bases, J shed 4 bases, and the junction held 2 bases outside the gene matches. The CDR3 is 13 amino acids. In nucleotides, the CDR3 is TGTGCCAGCAGTCTACAGGGGGCCTATGGCTACACCTTC. The encoded protein is CASSLQGAYGYTF.

The chain employs TRBV12-3 or TRBV12-4 and TRBJ1-2; 8 bases agree with TRBD1. V trimming: 5 bases; J trimming: 4 bases; junction bases outside the gene matches: 3. The CDR3 covers 13 residues. CDR3 region: CASSADRAYGYTF. The CDR3 nucleotides read TGTGCCAGCAGTGCGGACAGGGCCTATGGCTACACCTTC.

The J gene is TRBJ2-5, the V gene TRBV7-8; TRBD2 is a possible D gene (6 bases). This CDR3 is 14 amino acids long. Looked up from germline, CDR1 is SGHVS and CDR2 is FQNEAQ. The V and J ends lost 1 base and 5 bases respectively, with 11 bases between them. The DNA of the CDR3 is TGTGCCAGCAGCTTAGTGGGAGGATCGGAGACCCAGTACTTC. Its translation is CASSLVGGSETQYF.

The V call is TRBV7-2, the J call TRBJ2-5; TRBD2 matches 10 bases. Germline trimming cut 3 bases from V and 9 bases from J; bases unmatched to any gene: 10. The CDR3 spans 15 residues. In germline, CDR1 is SGHTA, CDR2 FQGNSA. Written as DNA, the CDR3 is TGTGCCAGCAGCTTTAGATCTAGCGGGGGCGGGGCCCAGTACTTC. It translates to CASSFRSSGGGAQYF.

This clone is a singleton in its sample. The CDR3 region has the DNA TGTGCCTGGAGTGTTCTCCAGGGTTCCAACTATGGCTACACCTTC. Its protein product is CAWSVLQGSNYGYTF. J is TRBJ1-2 and V is TRBV30; maybe TRBD1 (5 bases). This CDR3 is 15 amino acids long. Trimming removed 0 bases from V and 2 bases from J, with 13 bases in between. CDR1 is GTSNPN and CDR2 is SVGIG in the germline V gene (reference sequence).

V gene TRBV19 combines with J gene TRBJ2-5, with 14 bases aligning to TRBD2. Trimming at V came to 6 bases and at J to 3 bases, leaving 6 bases not matched to a gene. Germline V gene lookup returns CDR1 LNHDA and CDR2 SQIVND (reference sequence). This CDR3 is 16 amino acids long. The CDR3 loop is CASSPRTSGGKETQYF. The CDR3 DNA follows: TGTGCCAGTAGCCCCAGGACTAGCGGGGGGAAAGAGACCCAGTACTTC.

V is TRBV5-1 and J is TRBJ1-5; D remains unclear. Per the germline V gene, CDR1 is SGHRS and CDR2 is YFSETQ. Trimming shortened V by 0 bases and J by 2 bases, and 3 bases separated the two germline ends. The CDR3 has 13 amino acids. CDR3 amino acids: CASSLVGNQPQHF. The CDR3, as DNA: TGCGCCAGCAGCTTGGTAGGCAATCAGCCCCAGCATTTT.

This chain joins TRBV11-3 and TRBJ2-3, with D tentatively TRBD2 (7 bases). The CDR3 has 16 residues. Trimming shortened V by 1 base and J by 4 bases, and 15 bases separated the two germline ends. The germline V gene encodes CDR1 SGHNT and CDR2 YENEEA. The CDR3 sequence is CASSLGIAGAADTQYF. The CDR3 bases are TGTGCCAGCAGCTTAGGGATCGCGGGGGCCGCAGATACGCAGTATTTT.

This chain connects TRBV7-9 to TRBJ1-2, with 9 bases fitting TRBD1. This CDR3 is 13 amino acids long. After removal of 6 bases from V and 2 bases from J, the junction contained 1 base not matched to a gene. Germline V gene data show CDR1 as SEHNR and CDR2 as FQNEAQ (reference sequence). CDR3 region: CASRGTGNYGYTF. The CDR3 DNA sequence: TGTGCCAGCAGAGGGACAGGGAACTATGGCTACACCTTC.

The rearrangement links TRBV18 to TRBJ2-3, with TRBD2 matching 7 bases. This CDR3 region has 20 residues. With 2 bases clipped from V and 3 bases from J, the junction kept 20 bases outside the gene matches. Looked up from germline, CDR1 is KGHSH and CDR2 is LQKENI. CDR3 region: CASSPAPRVFAGVKTDTQYF. The CDR3 DNA sequence: TGTGCCAGCTCACCAGCCCCCCGGGTTTTTGCGGGAGTAAAGACAGATACGCAGTATTTT.

This clone has more than one count but fewer than ten. Other DNA sequences in the sample encode the same CDR3. V usage is TRBV27 and J usage is TRBJ2-2, with D perhaps TRBD2 (6 bases). This CDR3 is built from 14 residues. The germline CDR1 and CDR2 sequences are MNHEY and SMNVEV (reference sequence). Trimming stripped 0 bases from V and 6 bases from J, with 8 bases between. CDR3 coding DNA: TGTGCCAGCAGTTTATCCCGGGGGTCCGGGGAGCTGTTTTTT. Translating it yields CASSLSRGSGELFF.

This clone was seen once. This chain links TRBV5-1 with TRBJ2-5; tentative D call: TRBD1 (5 bases). The germline CDR1 and CDR2 sequences are SGHRS and YFSETQ. The CDR3 runs to 13 residues. V shed 6 bases and J shed 0 bases, with 9 bases lying between them. CDR3 sequence (DNA): TGCGCCAGCAACTCAGGGTACCAAGAGACCCAGTACTTC. Translating gives CASNSGYQETQYF. Using reference TRBV5-1 and TRBJ2-5 for the parts outside the CDR3, the full variable domain is KAGVTQTPRYLIKTRGQQVTLSCSPISGHRSVSWYQQTPGQGLQFLFEYFSETQRNKGNFPGRFSGRQFSNSRSEMNVSTLELGDSALYLCASNSGYQETQYFGPGTRLLVL.

V usage is TRBV6-5 and J usage is TRBJ1-5; D ambiguous. The germline V gene has CDR1 MNHEY and CDR2 SVGAGI. The CDR3 length is 15 residues. V lost 6 bases, J lost 0 bases, and 12 bases lay in between. CDR3 DNA sequence: TGTGCCAGCAGACTTGAGGATTATAGCAATCAGCCCCAGCATTTT. It specifies CASRLEDYSNQPQHF.

CDR3 in amino acids: CASSLESGRGLGNSPLHF. CDR3 coding DNA: TGCGCCAGCAGCTTGGAGTCGGGCAGGGGGCTTGGTAATTCACCCCTCCACTTT. The rearrangement joins TRBV5-1 to TRBJ1-6; 8 bases fit TRBD1. Germline CDR1 and CDR2: SGHRS and YFSETQ. This CDR3 has 18 residues. V shed 0 bases and J 6 bases; nucleotides not matched to a gene: 11.

This chain links TRBV7-3 with TRBJ2-7; 8 bases map to TRBD1. Unmatched junction bases numbered 4, after V lost 5 bases and J lost 7 bases. Germline V gives CDR1 SGHTA, CDR2 FQGTGA. The CDR3 extends over 12 amino acids. The CDR3 loop is CASSDRGGEQYF. The DNA for the CDR3 is TGTGCCAGCAGCGACAGGGGTGGTGAGCAGTACTTC.

The J gene is TRBJ2-7, the V gene TRBV5-6; 9 positions agree with TRBD1. Germline CDR1 and CDR2: SGHDT and YYEEEE. The CDR3 has 15 amino acids. V dropped 6 bases and J dropped 4; count of bases not matched to a gene: 11. CDR3 DNA sequence: TGTGCCAGCACCCGACCGGGACAGGGAAGTTACGAGCAGTACTTC. Its protein is CASTRPGQGSYEQYF.

This rearrangement joins TRBV18 to TRBJ2-1, with a tentative D call TRBD1 (5 bases). Germline CDR1 KGHSH, CDR2 LQKENI. This CDR3 region has 14 residues. V gave up 0 bases and J gave up 3 bases, with 6 bases separating them. CDR3 region: CASSPPGDYNEQFF. CDR3 DNA: TGTGCCAGCTCACCACCAGGGGACTACAATGAGCAGTTCTTC.

The chain uses TRBV6-5 and TRBJ2-2; D gene uncertain. This CDR3 contains 12 residues. Germline-derived CDR1 and CDR2 are MNHEY and SVGAGI. The V end was cut by 7 bases, the J end by 5 bases, with 8 bases between. Here the CDR3 reads CASKRLTGELFF. The CDR3 region has the DNA TGTGCCAGCAAGCGACTGACCGGGGAGCTGTTTTTT.

The rearrangement uses TRBV5-4 and TRBJ2-4; perhaps TRBD1 as D (6 bases). This CDR3 region has 15 residues. Per the germline V gene, CDR1 is SGHNT and CDR2 is YYREEE (reference sequence). The V and J ends lost 3 bases and 6 bases respectively, with 16 bases between them. In nucleotides, the CDR3 is TGTGCCAGCAGCTCCGATAGGGGGAATTTAAACATTCAGTACTTC. It codes for CASSSDRGNLNIQYF.